These 10 T cell receptor beta chains came from one sample sequenced in a study of cytomegalovirus exposure and HLA in healthy donors. The PCR made use of 60 Vbeta and 13 Jbeta primers. Profiling relied on immunoSEQ multiplex PCR, and the TCRdb table lists in-frame clones only, not all of them. The clone table shows some 96,000 clones, with the ten largest holding 3% to 3.5%. The source material was PBMCs. Receptors originate from a woman aged 25 to 39 in good health and CMV-seronegative.

CDR3 sequence reads: CASSLSGRGGTDTQYF. The CDR3 DNA sequence: TGTGCCAGCAGCCTTAGCGGGCGAGGGGGGACAGATACGCAGTATTTT. The chain has TRBV7-9 and TRBJ2-3; a possible D gene is TRBD2 (7 bases). This CDR3 is 16 amino acids long. In germline, CDR1 is SEHNR, CDR2 FQNEAQ (reference sequence). The V gene lost 5 bases and the J gene lost 3 bases, with 18 bases spanning the gap.

This chain connects TRBV7-3 to TRBJ1-5; weak D call: TRBD1 (5 bases). The CDR3 runs to 18 residues. Germline V gene lookup returns CDR1 SGHTA and CDR2 FQGTGA. V was cut by 5 bases and J by 0 bases, with 20 bases left in between. CDR3 bases: TGTGCCAGCAGCCCAACCCCTACCGGCAGGGATAGCAATCAGCCCCAGCATTTT. Its translation is CASSPTPTGRDSNQPQHF.

DNA for the CDR3: TGTGCCAGCACCCACAGCGGGAGGCAGTTCTTC. Its protein product is CASTHSGRQFF. The chain employs TRBV28 and TRBJ2-1; TRBD2 matches 8 bases. The junction had 5 bases not matched to a gene; V was cut back by 7 bases and J by 12 bases. The CDR3 sequence is 11 residues long. The germline gives CDR1 MDHEN, CDR2 SYDVKM.

The rearrangement links TRBV28 to TRBJ1-5; no reliable D call. The V end lost 2 bases, the J end lost 6 bases, and 17 bases lay between the germline ends. The germline gives CDR1 MDHEN, CDR2 SYDVKM. The CDR3 is 16 residues long. CDR3 protein: CASSLRVWPGGQPQHF. In DNA form, the CDR3 reads TGTGCCAGCAGTTTACGTGTATGGCCCGGCGGTCAGCCCCAGCATTTT.

The rearrangement links TRBV5-1 to TRBJ2-2, with 9 bases identical to TRBD2. The CDR3 has 15 amino acids. Germline V lookup: CDR1 SGHRS, CDR2 YFSETQ. The V gene end was trimmed by 0 bases and the J gene end by 6 bases; junction bases not matched to a gene: 3. CDR3 loop: CASSLVVAGAGELFF. For the CDR3, the DNA is TGCGCCAGCAGCTTGGTCGTAGCGGGGGCCGGGGAGCTGTTTTTT.

The V gene is TRBV10-1, the J gene TRBJ2-7; D remains unclear. Germline V gene lookup returns CDR1 WNHNN and CDR2 SYGVQD (reference sequence). Between the trimmed V and J ends, which lost 7 bases and 3 bases, there was a span of 22 bases. The CDR3 loop spans 16 amino acids. The CDR3 protein is CASTWSPRRVNYEQYF. The CDR3, as DNA: TGCGCCAGCACTTGGTCGCCCCGCCGGGTAAACTACGAGCAGTACTTC.

The chain is built from TRBV28 and TRBJ2-1; 7 positions match TRBD1. There are 12 residues in the CDR3. Trimming cost V 8 bases and J 6 bases; bases outside gene matches: 4. Looked up from germline, CDR1 is MDHEN and CDR2 is SYDVKM. The CDR3 reads CASHDRVNEQFF. In DNA, the CDR3 is TGTGCCAGCCACGACAGGGTCAATGAGCAGTTCTTC.

The chain carries TRBV29-1 and TRBJ2-3; D remains unclear. V dropped 3 bases and J dropped 2 bases, with 6 bases sitting between them. CDR1 is SQVTM, CDR2 ANQGSEA, per germline. This CDR3 contains 12 residues. CDR3 coding DNA: TGCAGCGTTGACTTAGACACAGATACGCAGTATTTT. Translating it yields CSVDLDTDTQYF.

The V and J genes are TRBV2 and TRBJ2-3; TRBD2 agrees at 14 bases. The CDR3 contains 18 residues. From germline, CDR1 is SNHLY and CDR2 FYNNEI. Germline trimming cut 8 bases from V and 1 base from J; bases unmatched to any gene: 11. The CDR3 loop reads CASGTSGGDSPGTDTQYF. In DNA, the CDR3 is TGTGCCAGCGGGACTAGCGGGGGAGACTCCCCCGGCACAGATACGCAGTATTTT.

The V and J genes are TRBV5-1 and TRBJ2-7; perhaps TRBD1 as D (6 bases). Germline CDR1 and CDR2: SGHRS and YFSETQ. CDR3 size: 15 residues. Trimming stripped 1 base from V and 6 bases from J, with 17 bases between. Here the CDR3 reads CASSLYPLGGSEQYF. The CDR3 DNA reads as TGCGCCAGCAGCTTGTACCCCCTTGGGGGCTCCGAGCAGTACTTC.